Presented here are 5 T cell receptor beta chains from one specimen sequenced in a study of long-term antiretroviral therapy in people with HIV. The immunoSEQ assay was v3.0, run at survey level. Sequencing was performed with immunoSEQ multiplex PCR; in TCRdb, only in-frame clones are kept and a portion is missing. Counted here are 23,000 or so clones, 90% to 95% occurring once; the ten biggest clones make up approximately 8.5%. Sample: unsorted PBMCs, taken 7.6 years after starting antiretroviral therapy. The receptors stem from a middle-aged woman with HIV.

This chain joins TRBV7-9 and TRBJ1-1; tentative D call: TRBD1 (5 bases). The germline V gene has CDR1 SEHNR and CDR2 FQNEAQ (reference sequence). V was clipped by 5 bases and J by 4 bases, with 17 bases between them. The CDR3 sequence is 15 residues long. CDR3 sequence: CASSGQRGSGTEAFF. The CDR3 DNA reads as TGTGCCAGCAGCGGACAACGAGGAAGCGGCACTGAAGCTTTCTTT.

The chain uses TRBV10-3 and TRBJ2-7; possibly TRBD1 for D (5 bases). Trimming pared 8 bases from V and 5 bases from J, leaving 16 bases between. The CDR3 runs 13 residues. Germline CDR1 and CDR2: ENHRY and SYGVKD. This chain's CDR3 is CAIRSGEGDEQYF. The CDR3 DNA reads TGTGCCATCCGGAGTGGGGAAGGGGACGAGCAGTACTTC.

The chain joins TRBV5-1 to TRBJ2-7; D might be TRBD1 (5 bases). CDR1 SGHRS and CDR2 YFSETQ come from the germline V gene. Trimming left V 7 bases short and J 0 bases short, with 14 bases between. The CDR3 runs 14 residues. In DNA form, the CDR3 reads TGCGCCAGCCGCTCCTTAGGGGTCTCCTACGAGCAGTACTTC. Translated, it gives CASRSLGVSYEQYF. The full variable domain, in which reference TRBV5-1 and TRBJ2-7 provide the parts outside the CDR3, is KAGVTQTPRYLIKTRGQQVTLSCSPISGHRSVSWYQQTPGQGLQFLFEYFSETQRNKGNFPGRFSGRQFSNSRSEMNVSTLELGDSALYLCASRSLGVSYEQYFGPGTRLTVT.

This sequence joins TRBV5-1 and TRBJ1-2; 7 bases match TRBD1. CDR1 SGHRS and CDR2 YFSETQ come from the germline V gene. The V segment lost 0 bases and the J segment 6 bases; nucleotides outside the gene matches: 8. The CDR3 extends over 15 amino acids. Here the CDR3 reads CASSLVQGGENGYTF. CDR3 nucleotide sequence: TGCGCCAGCAGCTTGGTGCAGGGGGGCGAAAATGGCTACACCTTC.

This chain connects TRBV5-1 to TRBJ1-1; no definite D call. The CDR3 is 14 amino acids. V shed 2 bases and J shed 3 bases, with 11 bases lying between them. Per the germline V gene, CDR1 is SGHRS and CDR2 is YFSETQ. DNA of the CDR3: TGCGCCAGCAGCTTTGGCAGAGGCGACACTGAAGCTTTCTTT. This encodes CASSFGRGDTEAFF.